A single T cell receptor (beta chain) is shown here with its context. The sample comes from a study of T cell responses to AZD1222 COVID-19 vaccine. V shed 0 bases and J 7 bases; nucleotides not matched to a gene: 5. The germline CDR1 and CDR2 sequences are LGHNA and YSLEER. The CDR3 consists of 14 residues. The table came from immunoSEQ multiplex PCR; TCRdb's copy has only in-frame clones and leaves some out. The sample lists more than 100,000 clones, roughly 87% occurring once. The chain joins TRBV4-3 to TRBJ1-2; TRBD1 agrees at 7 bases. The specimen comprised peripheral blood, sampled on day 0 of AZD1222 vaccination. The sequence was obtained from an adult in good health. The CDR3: CASSQEEGAAGYTF. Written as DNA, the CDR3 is TGCGCCAGCAGCCAAGAGGAGGGGGCGGCTGGCTACACCTTC.